This record covers a single T cell receptor beta chain. This clonotype turned up a few times. What antigen it recognizes has not been identified. The sample holds no much larger clone one base away, and base qualities are not on file. Hyperthyroidism patients were newly diagnosed, with disease duration under 2 months, and aged 18 to 65 years. Patients with other autoimmune diseases, uncontrolled infections, pregnancy or lactation were excluded from the study. Diagnosis relied on clinical symptoms, serum thyroxine, TRAb, thyroid ultrasound and orbital computed tomography. Total RNA was extracted with Trizol reagent and quality-checked on an Agilent 2100 Bioanalyzer. The germline V gene specifies MNHEY as CDR1 and SVGAGI as CDR2. Measured from the cysteine to the phenylalanine, the CDR3 is 14 residues long. Of all the DNA, just the CDR3 is kept, 42 bases in frame from base 1. V was cut back by 10 bases and J by 1 base, leaving a gap of 17 bases between them.

These data originate in a study of Graves' ophthalmopathy and Graves' hyperthyroidism (dated by TCRdb to 2017 to 2018). Regarding the research as a whole: A patient counted as having stable hyperthyroidism if there was no progression to ophthalmopathy within 18 months of follow-up. In six hyperthyroidism patients, the T-cell repertoire of thyroid tissue was compared with the T-cell repertoire of blood. To explore V-J signatures distinguishing ophthalmopathy from hyperthyroidism, a discovery set of around 100 patients (around 42 ophthalmopathy, some 57 stable hyperthyroidism) was enrolled. TCR beta repertoire signatures were used to distinguish Graves' ophthalmopathy from Graves' hyperthyroidism and to predict progression to ophthalmopathy. The independent validation cohort included 18 to 20 hyperthyroidism patients plus 17 patients who later progressed from hyperthyroidism to ophthalmopathy. In total, around 130 blood samples were TCR-sequenced: approximately 40 ophthalmopathy, 75 hyperthyroidism and approximately 17 hyperthyroidism-to-ophthalmopathy patients. After sampling, hyperthyroidism patients received methimazole starting at 30 mg daily, and ophthalmopathy patients received high-dose intravenous methylprednisolone. What the authors observed across the whole study: Sample size was not predetermined statistically, and investigators were not blinded to group allocation. In cross-validation, the 13-signature model distinguished ophthalmopathy from stable hyperthyroidism with 85% to 90% sensitivity and nearly 82% specificity, and in the test set the corresponding values were approximately 80% and 68%. In validation, the model predicted ophthalmopathy progression with about 71% sensitivity and approximately 72% specificity; fewer than 15 predicted patients were CT-confirmed with GO in a median of roughly 6.8 months. Among expanded thyroid clonotypes with frequency above 0.001, most also showed up in blood, which suggests that blood repertoires may reflect the thyroid immune response.

For repertoire sequencing, TCR beta CDR3 regions were amplified from RNA transcripts. A first-round RT-PCR used HTBI primers with the Qiagen OneStep RT-PCR kit, followed by a second-round multiplex PCR, size selection and purification. Libraries were sequenced paired-end with 100 bp reads on an Illumina HiSeq2000. Regarding the original processing steps: SOAPnuke was used to process the reads, throwing out any read that had adapters, had uncalled bases, had a mean Phred below 15, or lacked an exact constant-primer or identifier match. COPE v1.2.5 was used to merge the high-quality paired reads. Unique nucleotide sequences were defined as clonotypes and aligned to IMGT TRB V, D and J references using MiTCR v1.1. Analysis was restricted to V-J combinations with a frequency above 0.0001, which covered roughly 99% of repertoires. For each V-J combination, a TCR clonal expansion and chaos score was defined as the ratio of F50 clonal expansion to chaos observed in the TCRdist matrix. Welch's t-statistics and random forest were used to reduce features to approximately 13 V-J combinations, which were fed into a naive Bayes classifier. The similarity between thyroid and blood repertoires was quantified using the Morisita-Horn index. In TCRdb, the public reads were trimmed at Q25 with fastp and aligned with MiXCR, with productive beta chains retained. Merged by CDR3 protein, the rows form single entries marked with the most common genes and DNA. The V and J calls reflect TCRdb's pipeline rather than the authors' work. The sample contains around 1.1 million distinct CDR3 sequences, less than 45% of them found a single time. Together, the top ten hold over 8.5% of the sample.

The chain was built from TRBV6-5 and TRBJ2-7, with TRBD2 tentatively as D gene (5 bases match). Sequencing was performed on peripheral blood or thyroid tissue (not recorded which). This receptor was obtained from an adult man with Graves' hyperthyroidism. The CDR3 has the sequence CATRLGGGSYEQYF. Read as DNA, the sequence is TGTGCCACCCGATTAGGTGGAGGATCCTACGAGCAGTACTTC.